Below, 23 T cell receptor beta chains from the same sample are listed, as sequenced in a study of T cells after yellow fever vaccination. TCRdb ran MiXCR on the 5' RACE reads and lists one entry per CDR3 protein. The repertoire holds about 58,000 distinct CDR3 sequences, more than 5.5% seen once, with about 40% in the top ten. Source: CD8+ T cells sorted from PBMCs, taken on the day of the first yellow fever vaccination. The receptors were gathered from a young man who received the YFV17D yellow fever vaccine.

In this sample, this clonotype turned up a few times. CDR3 nucleotides: TGTGCCAGCAGCCTGACGGTAGCCAGCACAGATACGCAGTATTTT. This encodes CASSLTVASTDTQYF. J is TRBJ2-3 and V is TRBV27; D uncertain. The CDR3 extends over 15 amino acids. In germline, CDR1 is MNHEY, CDR2 SMNVEV (reference sequence). Deletions cut 6 bases from V and 0 bases from J, with 13 bases between.

This clonotype was seen more than once but under ten times. The chain carries TRBV6-1 and TRBJ1-2, with 7 bases identical to TRBD1. J gave up 4 bases and V 6 bases, and 8 bases lay outside the gene matches. The CDR3 is 14 residues long. CDR1 and CDR2 from the germline V gene are MNHNS and SASEGT. The CDR3 protein is CASSWDDRAYGYTF. CDR3 DNA sequence: TGTGCCAGCAGCTGGGACGACAGGGCCTATGGCTACACCTTC.

V gene TRBV18 combines with J gene TRBJ1-1; D gene unclear. This CDR3 has 13 amino acids. Trimming shortened V by 0 bases and J by 5 bases, and 7 bases separated the two germline ends. Germline CDR1 and CDR2: KGHSH and LQKENI. The CDR3, as DNA: TGTGCCAGCTCACCACCGACGGGGACTGAAGCTTTCTTT. It is translated as CASSPPTGTEAFF.

Notes on this clonotype: This may be a read error, as it is one base from a much larger clone. The chain joins TRBV12-3 or TRBV12-4 to TRBJ1-1; D perhaps matches TRBD1 (5 bases). CDR3 length: 17 amino acids. V dropped 6 bases and J dropped 0 bases, with 20 bases sitting between them. This chain's CDR3 is CASSRDYSWVMNTEAFF. Here the CDR3 DNA reads TGTGCCAGCAGCAGGGACTACAGTTGGGTTATGAACACTGAAGCTTTCTTT.

In this sample, this clonotype turned up a few times. This chain links TRBV9 with TRBJ2-7; 7 bases line up with TRBD2. The ends lost 0 bases at V and 2 bases at J; junction bases unmatched: 5. Germline V gene lookup returns CDR1 SGDLS and CDR2 YYNGEE. CDR3 length equals 15 residues. The CDR3 coding sequence is TGTGCCAGCAGCGTAGATCGAGCGGGGCCCTACGAGCAGTACTTC. Protein: CASSVDRAGPYEQYF. The variable domain in full, with the rest retrieved from reference TRBV9 and TRBJ2-7, is DSGVTQTPKHLITATGQRVTLRCSPRSGDLSVYWYQQSLDQGLQFLIQYYNGEERAKGNILERFSAQQFPDLHSELNLSSLELGDSALYFCASSVDRAGPYEQYFGPGTRLTVT.

This clonotype was recorded many times. The V gene is TRBV19, the J gene TRBJ2-5; D assignment may be TRBD1 or TRBD2 (5 bases each). This CDR3 is built from 13 residues. The V gene lost 5 bases and the J gene lost 7 bases, with 14 bases spanning the gap. From germline, CDR1 is LNHDA and CDR2 SQIVND (reference sequence). CDR3 bases: TGTGCCAGTAGTGCCGGGACGGAGAGGACCCAGTACTTC. This sequence encodes CASSAGTERTQYF. The full variable domain, rest sourced from reference TRBV19 and TRBJ2-5, is DGGITQSPKYLFRKEGQNVTLSCEQNLNHDAMYWYRQDPGQGLRLIYYSQIVNDFQKGDIAEGYSVSREKKESFPLTVTSAQKNPTAFYLCASSAGTERTQYFGPGTRLLVL.

The sample holds a few counts of this clonotype. The V call is TRBV29-1, the J call TRBJ2-1, with TRBD1 identical over 8 bases. The germline CDR1 and CDR2 sequences are SQVTM and ANQGSEA. The CDR3 spans 14 residues. V gave up 6 bases and J gave up 5 bases; unmatched junction bases: 9. The CDR3 sequence is CSVRLGQGHNEQFF. CDR3 nucleotide sequence: TGCAGCGTCCGACTAGGACAGGGTCACAATGAGCAGTTCTTC.

This clonotype was recorded a few times. The V and J genes are TRBV7-3 and TRBJ2-1, with D possibly being TRBD2 (5 bases). The V and J ends lost 5 bases and 8 bases respectively, with 16 bases between them. CDR1 is SGHTA and CDR2 is FQGTGA in the germline V gene. The CDR3 length is 14 residues. CDR3 nucleotides: TGTGCCAGCAGCCCTGAGCCCGGACTGGATGAGCAGTTCTTC. Protein product: CASSPEPGLDEQFF.

The V and J genes are TRBV7-9 and TRBJ2-7; D is unclear. This CDR3 comprises 12 residues. V lost 3 bases, J lost 0 bases, and 3 bases lay in between. From germline, CDR1 is SEHNR and CDR2 FQNEAQ (reference sequence). The CDR3 loop is CASSFSSYEQYV. In DNA, the CDR3 is TGTGCCAGCAGCTTCAGCTCCTACGAGCAGTACGTC.

The chain joins TRBV7-6 to TRBJ2-3, with a weak D call TRBD1 (5 bases). Germline lookup yields CDR1 SGHVS and CDR2 FNYEAQ. This CDR3 is 15 amino acids long. V was pared by 1 base and J by 4 bases, with 12 bases between. The CDR3 spells CASSLVQGSSDTQYF. CDR3 DNA sequence: TGTGCCAGCAGCTTAGTGCAGGGCAGCTCAGATACGCAGTATTTT. Full variable domain (remainder filled in from reference TRBV7-6 and TRBJ2-3): GAGVSQSPRYKVTKRGQDVALRCDPISGHVSLYWYRQALGQGPEFLTYFNYEAQQDKSGLPNDRFSAERPEGSISTLTIQRTEQRDSAMYRCASSLVQGSSDTQYFGPGTRLTVL.

This clonotype has a count of ten or more. This sequence joins TRBV6-5 and TRBJ2-2, with TRBD1 matching over 8 bases. After removal of 4 bases from V and 3 bases from J, the junction contained 13 bases not matched to a gene. This CDR3 is built from 18 residues. From germline, CDR1 is MNHEY and CDR2 SVGAGI. This CDR3 is CASSFYRGDRPDTGELFF. In DNA form, the CDR3 reads TGTGCCAGCAGTTTTTACAGGGGGGACCGCCCGGACACCGGGGAGCTGTTTTTT.

This clonotype was detected ten times or more. The chain uses TRBV4-3 and TRBJ2-5, with TRBD2 identical over 7 bases. The CDR3 covers 15 residues. After removal of 1 base from V and 4 bases from J, the junction contained 6 bases not matched to a gene. Germline loops: CDR1 LGHNA, CDR2 YSLEER. The DNA for the CDR3 is TGCGCCAGCAGCCAAGGGACTAGTGTAGTAGAGACCCAGTACTTC. This gives the protein CASSQGTSVVETQYF.

The rearrangement joins TRBV7-8 to TRBJ1-5, with 8 bases lining up with TRBD1. Germline CDR1 SGHVS, CDR2 FQNEAQ. With V trimmed by 1 base and J by 6 bases, 11 bases remained unmatched. This CDR3 has 17 amino acids. CDR3 protein: CASSLGQDREEGQPQHF. In DNA form, the CDR3 reads TGTGCCAGCAGCTTAGGGCAGGACAGGGAAGAGGGTCAGCCCCAGCATTTT. Full variable domain (missing parts from reference TRBV7-8 and TRBJ1-5): GAGVSQSPRYKVAKRGQDVALRCDPISGHVSLFWYQQALGQGPEFLTYFQNEAQLDKSGLPSDRFFAERPEGSVSTLKIQRTQQEDSAVYLCASSLGQDREEGQPQHFGDGTRLSIL.

This rearrangement joins TRBV27 to TRBJ2-1; 7 bases agree with TRBD1. V was pared by 8 bases and J by 6 bases, with 1 base of the junction left unmatched. CDR3 size: 11 residues. Germline assignment: CDR1 MNHEY and CDR2 SMNVEV (reference sequence). CDR3 in DNA: TGTGCCAGCTACAGGGGCAATGAGCAGTTCTTC. Translating gives CASYRGNEQFF.

This clonotype was counted between two and nine times. The chain employs TRBV23-1 and TRBJ1-1, with D possibly TRBD1 on 5 matching bases. TRBV23-1 is classed as an ORF, of uncertain function. Trimming left V 7 bases short and J 0 bases short, with 18 bases between. CDR3 length: 16 residues. This CDR3 reads CASTPIYQGLNTEAFF. CDR3 sequence (DNA): TGCGCCAGCACCCCAATTTATCAGGGATTGAACACTGAAGCTTTCTTT.

This clonotype has at least ten counts. Here the CDR3 DNA reads TGTGCCAGCAGTTTATCGCGCGGGGGCACTGAAGCTTTCTTT. It specifies CASSLSRGGTEAFF. The rearrangement joins TRBV27 to TRBJ1-1, with a weak D call TRBD1 (5 bases). The V end was cut by 0 bases, the J end by 4 bases, with 9 bases between. The CDR3 contains 14 residues. In germline, CDR1 is MNHEY, CDR2 SMNVEV (reference sequence).

This clonotype was seen many times. This chain connects TRBV11-2 to TRBJ1-1, with D unresolved. This CDR3 region has 12 residues. CDR1 SGHAT and CDR2 FQNNGV come from the germline V gene. Trimming cost V 2 bases and J 5 bases, with 6 bases left between them. The CDR3 DNA reads TGTGCCAGCAGCTTAAGGAGGACTGAAGCTTTCTTT. Its protein is CASSLRRTEAFF.

This clonotype was observed at least ten times. The chain uses TRBV2 and TRBJ2-6; TRBD1 agrees at 8 bases. This CDR3 has 19 residues. After removal of 3 bases from V and 0 bases from J, the junction contained 10 bases not matched to a gene. Germline loops: CDR1 SNHLY, CDR2 FYNNEI. This CDR3 reads CASSELRTGSNSGANVLTF. CDR3 bases: TGTGCCAGCAGTGAGCTTCGGACAGGGTCAAACTCTGGGGCCAACGTCCTGACTTTC.

The V call is TRBV7-9, the J call TRBJ2-1, with TRBD1 matching 7 bases. Germline assignment: CDR1 SEHNR and CDR2 FQNEAQ (reference sequence). There are 15 residues in the CDR3. J gave up 3 bases and V 5 bases, and 7 bases lay outside the gene matches. CDR3 in amino acids: CASSLYRGDYNEQFF. CDR3 coding DNA: TGTGCCAGCAGCCTATACAGGGGCGACTACAATGAGCAGTTCTTC.

This clonotype was picked up a small number of times. The V gene is TRBV19, the J gene TRBJ2-1, with a possible D match to TRBD1 (5 bases). The germline V gene encodes CDR1 LNHDA and CDR2 SQIVND (reference sequence). The CDR3 extends over 16 amino acids. The germline V and J ends were trimmed by 7 bases and 1 base, with 17 bases remaining between them. The CDR3 spells CASTPFLGESYNEQFF. The CDR3 region has the DNA TGTGCCAGTACCCCCTTTTTAGGGGAATCCTACAATGAGCAGTTCTTC.

This clonotype was counted many times. The V gene is TRBV6-5, the J gene TRBJ2-7, with D tentatively TRBD1 (6 bases). The V end lost 6 bases, the J end lost 6 bases, and 12 bases lay between the germline ends. Per the germline V gene, CDR1 is MNHEY and CDR2 is SVGAGI. CDR3 length: 12 residues. For the CDR3, the DNA is TGTGCCAGCAGACATACAGGGACCGAGCAGTACGTC. Translating gives CASRHTGTEQYV.

In this sample, this clonotype turned up a few times. The chain combines TRBV7-9 with TRBJ2-2; no reliable D call. Germline assignment: CDR1 SEHNR and CDR2 FQNEAQ (reference sequence). Trimming stripped 4 bases from V and 6 bases from J, with 15 bases between. The CDR3 runs 15 residues. CDR3 nucleotides: TGTGCCAGCAGCTCGCCGGAAACAACGCCCGGGGAGCTGTTTTTT. Residues: CASSSPETTPGELFF.

V is TRBV7-2 and J is TRBJ2-1; 9 bases agree with TRBD1. Germline V CDR1 and CDR2: SGHTA, FQGNSA. The CDR3 has 13 residues. The V gene end was trimmed by 3 bases and the J gene end by 6 bases; junction bases not matched to a gene: 0. This CDR3 is CASSLDRGNEQFF. The CDR3 DNA follows: TGTGCCAGCAGCTTGGACAGGGGCAATGAGCAGTTCTTC. Complete variable domain (other parts from reference TRBV7-2 and TRBJ2-1): GAGVSQSPSNKVTEKGKDVELRCDPISGHTALYWYRQSLGQGLEFLIYFQGNSAPDKSGLPSDRFSAERTGGSVSTLTIQRTQQEDSAVYLCASSLDRGNEQFFGPGTRLTVL.